This T cell receptor beta chain is drawn from a study of blood T cell repertoires in COVID-19. Turning to the study itself: The cDNA or gDNA used as material had been derived from T cells, B-cell-depleted T cells, or PBMCs.

Living in under 30 US areas, the participants were between about 18 and 100 years of age. Clinical history reported by participants formed the basis on which cohorts were assigned. Recovery among Cohort 3 donors was established by two negative PCRs, clearance, or symptom resolution. The assay was immunoSEQ multiplex PCR, and TCRdb's table has in-frame clones only and misses some. The sample includes more than 250,000 clones, under 95% of them seen just once. Source material: PBMCs or T cells enriched from blood (not recorded which). The origin of this receptor is a woman in her 30s who had recovered from COVID-19.

The CDR3 region is CASSPGAGGNEYGYTF. Here the CDR3 DNA reads TGTGCCAGCTCACCAGGGGCAGGGGGAAATGAGTATGGCTACACCTTC. The V and J genes are TRBV18 and TRBJ1-2, with TRBD1 identical over 7 bases. The CDR3 has 16 residues. Germline V gene data show CDR1 as KGHSH and CDR2 as LQKENI. Unmatched junction bases numbered 11, after V lost 2 bases and J lost 5 bases.